Below, 12 T cell receptor beta chains from the same sample are listed, as sequenced in a study of blood T cell repertoires in COVID-19. Assay used: immunoSEQ multiplex PCR; TCRdb lists only in-frame clones, some missing. The sample includes roughly 290,000 clones, around four fifths of them seen just once. The sequenced sample consisted of peripheral blood. Source of these receptors: a woman in her 50s with active or convalescent COVID-19.

This clone was observed a handful of times. The chain carries TRBV3-1 (or the pseudogene TRBV3-2) and TRBJ1-2; 9 bases map to TRBD1. Germline V gene data show CDR1 as LGHDT and CDR2 as YNNKEL (reference sequence). The length of the CDR3 is 16 residues. V was clipped by 4 bases and J by 8 bases; unmatched bases: 14. CDR3 in amino acids: CASSLAGDRATRGYTF. DNA for the CDR3: TGTGCCAGCAGCCTAGCCGGGGACAGGGCGACGCGGGGCTACACCTTC.

The gene calls are TRBV7-9 and TRBJ1-1, with 12 bases matching TRBD1. The CDR3 totals 18 residues. Germline trimming cut 4 bases from V and 0 bases from J; bases unmatched to any gene: 9. Germline CDR1 is SEHNR and CDR2 is FQNEAQ (reference sequence). For the CDR3, the DNA is TGTGCCAGCAGCTCGGGACAGGGGGCGTTGAGATTGAACACTGAAGCTTTCTTT. Translating gives CASSSGQGALRLNTEAFF.

Many counts were recorded for this clone. This chain uses TRBV2 with TRBJ2-7; TRBD2 agrees at 7 bases. The CDR3 consists of 13 residues. Germline loops: CDR1 SNHLY, CDR2 FYNNEI. Trimming removed 1 base from V and 12 bases from J; junction bases left unmatched: 9. CDR3 in DNA: TGTGCCAGCAGTGAAGTGGTTAGCGGGTATTTGTACTTC. Its protein product is CASSEVVSGYLYF.

This chain uses TRBV4-1 with TRBJ2-3; TRBD2 agrees at 8 bases. The CDR3 sequence is 17 residues long. V was pared by 2 bases and J by 6 bases, with 13 bases of the junction left unmatched. CDR1 is MGHRA and CDR2 is YSYEKL in the germline V gene. The CDR3: CASSQSGGGTLVDTQYF. The CDR3 bases are TGCGCCAGCAGCCAATCGGGGGGGGGCACCCTGGTTGATACGCAGTATTTT.

The rearrangement joins TRBV27 to TRBJ2-1; TRBD2 matches at 12 bases. Germline CDR1 MNHEY, CDR2 SMNVEV (reference sequence). The CDR3 is 14 residues long. The CDR3 nucleotides read TGTGCGAGCGCCGGGACTAGCGGGTCGAATGAGCAGTTCTTC. Encoded protein: CASAGTSGSNEQFF.

V is TRBV5-1 and J is TRBJ1-1; tentatively, D is TRBD1 (6 bases). This CDR3 region has 15 residues. Trimming pared 5 bases from V and 7 bases from J, leaving 21 bases between. Germline CDR1 and CDR2: SGHRS and YFSETQ. This CDR3 is CASRSNRANTIEAFF. The CDR3 DNA sequence: TGCGCCAGCAGGTCGAACAGGGCGAACACAATTGAAGCTTTCTTT.

The chain links TRBV27 to TRBJ2-5, with TRBD1 identical over 7 bases. The length of the CDR3 is 14 residues. Per the germline V gene, CDR1 is MNHEY and CDR2 is SMNVEV (reference sequence). With V trimmed by 6 bases and J by 2 bases, 6 bases remained unmatched. CDR3 bases: TGTGCCAGCAGCCTCCCGGGACAGCAAGAGACCCAGTACTTC. It encodes CASSLPGQQETQYF.

The rearrangement joins TRBV9 to TRBJ1-1; 9 nucleotides align to TRBD1. This CDR3 contains 15 residues. With 4 bases clipped from V and 3 bases from J, the junction kept 7 bases outside the gene matches. The germline V gene has CDR1 SGDLS and CDR2 YYNGEE. The CDR3 DNA reads as TGTGCCAGCAGCCCGGCCGGGACAGGGTACACTGAAGCTTTCTTT. This gives the protein CASSPAGTGYTEAFF.

This sequence joins TRBV10-3 and TRBJ2-1; D gene uncertain. This CDR3 has 14 residues. The V end was cut by 3 bases, the J end by 0 bases, with 6 bases between. Looked up from germline, CDR1 is ENHRY and CDR2 is SYGVKD. The CDR3 here is CAISDSRSYNEQFF. CDR3 in DNA: TGTGCCATCAGTGACTCCCGCTCCTACAATGAGCAGTTCTTC.

The CDR3 bases are TGTGCCAGCAGAGCCGACCCCCCTAGCGGGAGCTCCTACGAGCAGTACTTC. Its protein product is CASRADPPSGSSYEQYF. V and J are TRBV25-1 and TRBJ2-7, with TRBD2 identical over 10 bases. The CDR3 totals 17 residues. Germline V lookup: CDR1 MGHDK, CDR2 SYGVNS. The V and J ends lost 6 bases and 0 bases, in that order; junction bases with no gene match: 11.

The chain carries TRBV5-1 and TRBJ1-2, with 9 nucleotides matching TRBD1. CDR1 and CDR2 (germline): SGHRS, YFSETQ. The CDR3 consists of 13 residues. V trimming: 4 bases; J trimming: 7 bases; junction bases outside the gene matches: 5. The CDR3 bases are TGCGCCAGCAGCCCCGGGACAGGGTCTGGCTACACCTTC. Translated, it gives CASSPGTGSGYTF.

This clone turned up a few times. This chain connects TRBV6-4 to TRBJ2-2; 9 nucleotides match TRBD2. This CDR3 spans 15 amino acids. Germline V CDR1 and CDR2: MRHNA, SNTAGT. After removal of 6 bases from V and 4 bases from J, the junction contained 6 bases not matched to a gene. In DNA, the CDR3 is TGTGCCAGCAGCGCCGGGACTAGCCCCACCGGGGAGCTGTTTTTT. It specifies CASSAGTSPTGELFF.